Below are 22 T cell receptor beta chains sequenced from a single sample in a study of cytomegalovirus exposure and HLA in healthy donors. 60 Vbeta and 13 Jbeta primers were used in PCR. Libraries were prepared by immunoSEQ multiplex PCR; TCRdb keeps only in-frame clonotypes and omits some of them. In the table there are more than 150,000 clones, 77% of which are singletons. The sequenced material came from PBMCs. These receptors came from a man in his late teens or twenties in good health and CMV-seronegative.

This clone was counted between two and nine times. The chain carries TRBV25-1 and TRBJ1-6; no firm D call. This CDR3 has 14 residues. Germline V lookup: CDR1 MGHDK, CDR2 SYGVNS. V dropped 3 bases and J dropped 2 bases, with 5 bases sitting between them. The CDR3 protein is CASSDPAYNSPLHF. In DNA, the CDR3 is TGTGCCAGCAGTGACCCCGCCTATAATTCACCCCTCCACTTT.

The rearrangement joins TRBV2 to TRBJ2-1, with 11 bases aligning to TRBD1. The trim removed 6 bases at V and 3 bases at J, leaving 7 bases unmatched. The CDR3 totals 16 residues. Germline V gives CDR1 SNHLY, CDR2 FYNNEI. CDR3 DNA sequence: TGTGCCAGCAGGAGGCGGACAGGGGGCGTCTACAATGAGCAGTTCTTC. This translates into CASRRRTGGVYNEQFF.

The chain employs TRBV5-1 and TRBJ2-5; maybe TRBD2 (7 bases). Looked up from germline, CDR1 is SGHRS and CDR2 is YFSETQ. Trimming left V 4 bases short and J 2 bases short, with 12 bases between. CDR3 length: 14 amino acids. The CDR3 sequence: CASSTGGTQETQYF. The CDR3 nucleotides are TGCGCCAGCAGCACCGGGGGGACACAAGAGACCCAGTACTTC.

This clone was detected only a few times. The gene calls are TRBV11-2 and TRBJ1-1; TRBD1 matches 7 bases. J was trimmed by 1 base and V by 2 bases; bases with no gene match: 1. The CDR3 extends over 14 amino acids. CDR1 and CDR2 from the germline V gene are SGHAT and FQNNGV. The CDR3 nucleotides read TGTGCCAGCAGCTTAAGGACAGGGAACACTGAAGCTTTCTTT. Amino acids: CASSLRTGNTEAFF.

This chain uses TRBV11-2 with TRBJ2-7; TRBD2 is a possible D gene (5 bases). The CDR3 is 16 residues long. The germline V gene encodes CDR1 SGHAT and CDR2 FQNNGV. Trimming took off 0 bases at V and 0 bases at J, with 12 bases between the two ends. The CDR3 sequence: CASSLDPRAASYEQYF. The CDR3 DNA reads TGTGCCAGCAGCTTAGATCCGCGGGCGGCCTCCTACGAGCAGTACTTC.

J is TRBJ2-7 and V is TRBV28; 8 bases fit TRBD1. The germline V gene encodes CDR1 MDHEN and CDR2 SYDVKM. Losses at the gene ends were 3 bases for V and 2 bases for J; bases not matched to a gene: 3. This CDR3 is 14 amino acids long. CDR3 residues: CASSFLDRAYEQYF. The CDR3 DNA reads TGTGCCAGCAGTTTTCTGGACAGGGCCTACGAGCAGTACTTC.

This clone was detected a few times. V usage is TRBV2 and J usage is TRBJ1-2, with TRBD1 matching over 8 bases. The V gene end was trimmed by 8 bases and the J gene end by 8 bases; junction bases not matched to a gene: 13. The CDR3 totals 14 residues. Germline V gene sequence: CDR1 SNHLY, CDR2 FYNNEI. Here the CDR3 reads CASAPRAGGEGYTF. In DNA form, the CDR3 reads TGTGCCAGCGCCCCTCGGGCAGGGGGCGAGGGCTACACCTTC.

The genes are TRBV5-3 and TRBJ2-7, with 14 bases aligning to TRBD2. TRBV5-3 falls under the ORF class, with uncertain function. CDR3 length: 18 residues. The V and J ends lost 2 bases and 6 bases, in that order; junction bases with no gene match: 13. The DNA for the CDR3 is TGTGCCAGAAGCTTCCAACGAATTGGGACTAGCGGGAGCGGCGAGCAGTACTTC. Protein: CARSFQRIGTSGSGEQYF.

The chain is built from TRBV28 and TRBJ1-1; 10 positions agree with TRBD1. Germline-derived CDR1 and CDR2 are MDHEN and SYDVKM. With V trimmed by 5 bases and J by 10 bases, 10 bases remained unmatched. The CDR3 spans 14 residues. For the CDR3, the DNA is TGTGCCAGCAGTGTACCGGGACAGGGGAGTTTAGCTTTCTTT. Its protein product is CASSVPGQGSLAFF.

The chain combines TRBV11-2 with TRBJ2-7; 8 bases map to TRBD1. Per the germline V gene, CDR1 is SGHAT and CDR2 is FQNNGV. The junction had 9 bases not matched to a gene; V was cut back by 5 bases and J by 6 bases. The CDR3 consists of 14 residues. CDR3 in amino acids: CASSPAGGIGEQYF. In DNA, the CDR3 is TGTGCCAGCAGCCCCGCAGGGGGCATTGGCGAGCAGTACTTC.

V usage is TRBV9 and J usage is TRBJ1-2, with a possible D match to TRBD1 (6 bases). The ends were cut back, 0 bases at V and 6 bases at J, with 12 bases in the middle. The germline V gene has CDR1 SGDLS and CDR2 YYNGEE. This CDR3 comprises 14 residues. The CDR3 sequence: CASSVGQAANGYTF. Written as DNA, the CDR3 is TGTGCCAGCAGCGTAGGACAGGCGGCAAATGGCTACACCTTC.

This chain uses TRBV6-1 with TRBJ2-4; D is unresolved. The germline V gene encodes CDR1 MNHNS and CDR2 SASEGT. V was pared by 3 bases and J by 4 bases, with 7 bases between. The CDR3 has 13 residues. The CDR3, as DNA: TGTGCCAGCAGTGAGTCTCTAAAAAACATTCAGTACTTC. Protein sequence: CASSESLKNIQYF.

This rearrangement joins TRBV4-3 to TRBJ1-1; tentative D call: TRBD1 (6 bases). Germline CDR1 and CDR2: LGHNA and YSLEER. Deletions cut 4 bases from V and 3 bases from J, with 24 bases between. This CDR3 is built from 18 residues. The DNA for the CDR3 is TGCGCCAGCAGCCCACATAGCGGGGGGCTAGCTGAGGACACTGAAGCTTTCTTT. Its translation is CASSPHSGGLAEDTEAFF.

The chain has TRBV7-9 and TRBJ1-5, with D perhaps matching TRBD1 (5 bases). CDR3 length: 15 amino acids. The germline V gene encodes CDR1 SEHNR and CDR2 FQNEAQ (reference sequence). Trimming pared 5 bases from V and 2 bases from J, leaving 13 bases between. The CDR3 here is CASSEPGSGNQPQHF. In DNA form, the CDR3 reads TGTGCCAGCAGCGAGCCAGGGTCAGGCAATCAGCCCCAGCATTTT.

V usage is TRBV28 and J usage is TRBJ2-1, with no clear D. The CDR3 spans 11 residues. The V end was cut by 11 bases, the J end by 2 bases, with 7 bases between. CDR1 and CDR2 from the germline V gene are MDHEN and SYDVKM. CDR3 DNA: TGTGCCTGTGTTACCTACAATGAGCAGTTCTTC. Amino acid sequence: CACVTYNEQFF.

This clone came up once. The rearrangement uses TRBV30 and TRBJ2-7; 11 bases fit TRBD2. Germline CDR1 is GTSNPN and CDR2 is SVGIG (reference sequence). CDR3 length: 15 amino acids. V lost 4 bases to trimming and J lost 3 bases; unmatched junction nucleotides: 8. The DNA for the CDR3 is TGTGCCTGGACCCCCGGGACTAGCGGCTACTACGAGCAGTACTTC. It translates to CAWTPGTSGYYEQYF.

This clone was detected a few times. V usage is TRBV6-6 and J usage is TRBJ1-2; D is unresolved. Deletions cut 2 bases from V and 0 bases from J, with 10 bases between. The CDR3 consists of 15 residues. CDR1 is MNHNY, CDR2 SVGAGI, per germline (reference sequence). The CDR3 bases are TGTGCCAGCAGTTACGGTCAGAACGCTAACTATGGCTACACCTTC. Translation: CASSYGQNANYGYTF.

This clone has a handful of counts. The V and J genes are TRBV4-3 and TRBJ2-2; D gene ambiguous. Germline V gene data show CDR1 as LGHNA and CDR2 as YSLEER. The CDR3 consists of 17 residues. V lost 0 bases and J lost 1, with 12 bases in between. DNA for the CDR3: TGCGCCAGCAGCCAAGAAAGAGCTAGGCAGAACACCGGGGAGCTGTTTTTT. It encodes CASSQERARQNTGELFF.

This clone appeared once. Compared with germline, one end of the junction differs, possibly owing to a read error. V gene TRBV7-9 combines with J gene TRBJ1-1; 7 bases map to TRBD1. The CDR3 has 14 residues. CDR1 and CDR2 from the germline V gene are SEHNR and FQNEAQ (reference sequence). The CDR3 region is CSSNRGQKNTEAFF. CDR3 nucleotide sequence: TGTTCCAGCAACCGGGGACAGAAGAACACTGAAGCTTTCTTT.

CDR3 DNA sequence: TGTGCCAGCAGCTTAGCAGACCTCGGCCACTCGACAGGCTACACCTTC. Protein sequence: CASSLADLGHSTGYTF. The rearrangement links TRBV7-2 to TRBJ1-2; D not certain. The CDR3 covers 16 residues. Germline CDR1 and CDR2: SGHTA and FQGNSA. The ends were cut back, 0 bases at V and 8 bases at J, with 19 bases in the middle.

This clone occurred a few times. This CDR3 is CASSIGQGSSPLHF. CDR3 sequence (DNA): TGTGCCAGCAGTATTGGACAGGGGAGTTCACCCCTCCACTTT. This chain uses TRBV2 with TRBJ1-6, with 9 bases lining up with TRBD1. The V and J ends lost 5 bases and 9 bases, in that order; junction bases with no gene match: 5. The CDR3 has 14 amino acids. Germline V gives CDR1 SNHLY, CDR2 FYNNEI.

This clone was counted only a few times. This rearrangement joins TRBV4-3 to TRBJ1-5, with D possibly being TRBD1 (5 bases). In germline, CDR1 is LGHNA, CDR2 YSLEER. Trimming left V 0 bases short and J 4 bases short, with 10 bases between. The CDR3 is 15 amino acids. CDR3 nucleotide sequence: TGCGCCAGCAGCCAAGATTGGGCAGGGAATCAGCCCCAGCATTTT. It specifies CASSQDWAGNQPQHF.